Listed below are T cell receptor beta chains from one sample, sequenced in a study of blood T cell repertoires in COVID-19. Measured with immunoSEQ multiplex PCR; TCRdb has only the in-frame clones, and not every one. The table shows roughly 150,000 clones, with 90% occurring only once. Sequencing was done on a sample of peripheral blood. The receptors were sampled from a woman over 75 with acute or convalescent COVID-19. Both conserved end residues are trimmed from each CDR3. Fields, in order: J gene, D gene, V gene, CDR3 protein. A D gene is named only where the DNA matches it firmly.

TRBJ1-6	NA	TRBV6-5	ASSYRVGSGSSPLH
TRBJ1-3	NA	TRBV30	ASQMGVYGNTIY
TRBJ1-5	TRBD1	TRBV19	ASSAWDRGTHQPQH
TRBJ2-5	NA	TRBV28	ASSLSAGQETQY
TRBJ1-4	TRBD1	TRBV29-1	SVSAGQLNEKLF
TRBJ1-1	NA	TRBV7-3	ASSLSASNTEAF
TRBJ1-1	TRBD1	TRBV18	ASSPLGQGAPTEAF
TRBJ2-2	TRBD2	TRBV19	ASSRSSGNTGELF
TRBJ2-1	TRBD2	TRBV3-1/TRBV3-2	ASSPQWASGGADEQF
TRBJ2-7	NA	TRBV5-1	ASSPPGFEQY
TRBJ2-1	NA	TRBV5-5	ASSLGAQGNYNEQF
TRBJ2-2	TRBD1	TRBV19	ATRSQGVDTGELF
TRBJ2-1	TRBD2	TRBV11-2	ASSALQGSIAGSYNEQF
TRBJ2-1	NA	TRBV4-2	ASSQAIGDSGDEQF
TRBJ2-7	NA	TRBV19	ASSIRQGRAYEQY
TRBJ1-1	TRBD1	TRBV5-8	ASSADRDRAEAF
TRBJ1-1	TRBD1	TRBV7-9	ASSLATGARTEAF
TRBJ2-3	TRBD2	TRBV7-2	ASSWQGLAGADTQY
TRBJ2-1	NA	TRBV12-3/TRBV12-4	ASSRVGNEQF
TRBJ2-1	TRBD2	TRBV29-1	SVVGTSSYNEQF
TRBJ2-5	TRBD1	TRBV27	ASSGQGGTGTQY